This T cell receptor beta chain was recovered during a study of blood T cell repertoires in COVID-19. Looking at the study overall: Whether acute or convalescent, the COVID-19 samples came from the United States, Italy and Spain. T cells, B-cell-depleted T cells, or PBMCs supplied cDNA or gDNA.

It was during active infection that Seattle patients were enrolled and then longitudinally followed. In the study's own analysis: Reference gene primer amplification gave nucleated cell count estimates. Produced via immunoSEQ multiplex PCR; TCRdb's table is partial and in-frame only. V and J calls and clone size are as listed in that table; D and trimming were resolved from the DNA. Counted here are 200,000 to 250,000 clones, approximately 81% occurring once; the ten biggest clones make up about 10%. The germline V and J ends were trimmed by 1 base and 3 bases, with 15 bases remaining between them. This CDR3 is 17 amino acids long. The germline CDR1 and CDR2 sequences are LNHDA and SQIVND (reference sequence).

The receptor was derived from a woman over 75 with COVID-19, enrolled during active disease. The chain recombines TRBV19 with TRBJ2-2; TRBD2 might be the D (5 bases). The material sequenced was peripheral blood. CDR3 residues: CASSIVGGPGYTGELFF. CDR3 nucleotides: TGTGCCAGTAGTATAGTAGGTGGGCCGGGGTACACCGGGGAGCTGTTTTTT.